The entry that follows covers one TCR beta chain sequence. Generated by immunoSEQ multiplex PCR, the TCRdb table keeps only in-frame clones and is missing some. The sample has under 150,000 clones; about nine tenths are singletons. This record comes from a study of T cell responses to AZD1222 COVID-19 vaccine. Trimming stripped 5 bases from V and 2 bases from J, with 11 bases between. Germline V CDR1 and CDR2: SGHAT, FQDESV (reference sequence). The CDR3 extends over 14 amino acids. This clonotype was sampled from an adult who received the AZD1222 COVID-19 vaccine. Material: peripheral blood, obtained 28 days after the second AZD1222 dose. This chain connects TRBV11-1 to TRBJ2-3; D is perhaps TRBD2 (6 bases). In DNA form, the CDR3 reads TGTGCCAGCAGCCGTAGCGGTCCCACAGATACGCAGTATTTT. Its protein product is CASSRSGPTDTQYF.